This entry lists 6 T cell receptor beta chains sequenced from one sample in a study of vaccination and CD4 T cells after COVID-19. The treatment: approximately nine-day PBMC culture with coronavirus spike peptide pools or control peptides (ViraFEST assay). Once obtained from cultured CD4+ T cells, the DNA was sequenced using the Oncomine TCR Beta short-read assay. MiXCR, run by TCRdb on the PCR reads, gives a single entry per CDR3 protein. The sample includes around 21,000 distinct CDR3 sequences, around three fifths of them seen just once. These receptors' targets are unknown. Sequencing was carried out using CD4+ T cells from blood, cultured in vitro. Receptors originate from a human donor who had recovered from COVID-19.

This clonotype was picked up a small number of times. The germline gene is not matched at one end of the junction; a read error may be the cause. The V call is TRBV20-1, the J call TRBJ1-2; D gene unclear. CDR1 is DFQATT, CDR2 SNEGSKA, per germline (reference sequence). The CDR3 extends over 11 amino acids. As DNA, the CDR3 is TGCAGTGCCACAGATAGCAGGAGCCGGCCCTTC. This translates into CSATDSRSRPF.

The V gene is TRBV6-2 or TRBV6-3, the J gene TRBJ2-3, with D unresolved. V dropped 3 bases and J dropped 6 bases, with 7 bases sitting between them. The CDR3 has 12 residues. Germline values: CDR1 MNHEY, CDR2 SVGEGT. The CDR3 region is CASSYWFDTQYF. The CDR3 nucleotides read TGTGCCAGCAGTTATTGGTTCGATACGCAGTATTTT.

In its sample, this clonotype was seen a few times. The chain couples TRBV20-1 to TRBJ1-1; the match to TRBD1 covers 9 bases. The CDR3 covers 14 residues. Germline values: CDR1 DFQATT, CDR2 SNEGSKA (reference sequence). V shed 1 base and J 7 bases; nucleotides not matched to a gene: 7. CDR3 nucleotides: TGCAGTGCTAGAGCGGACGGACAGGGGCTTGAAGCTTTCTTT. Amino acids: CSARADGQGLEAFF.

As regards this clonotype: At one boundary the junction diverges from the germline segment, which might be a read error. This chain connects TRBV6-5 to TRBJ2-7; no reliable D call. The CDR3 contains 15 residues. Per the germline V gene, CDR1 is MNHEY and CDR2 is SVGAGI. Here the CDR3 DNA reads TGTGCCAGCAGTTCCATGGCAGGCCTCTCCTTCGAGCAGTACTTC. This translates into CASSSMAGLSFEQYF.

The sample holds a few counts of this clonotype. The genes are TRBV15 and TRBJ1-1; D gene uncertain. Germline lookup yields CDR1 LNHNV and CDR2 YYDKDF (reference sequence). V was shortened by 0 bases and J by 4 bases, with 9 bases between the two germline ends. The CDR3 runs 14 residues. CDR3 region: CATSRDAVLTEAFF. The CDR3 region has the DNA TGTGCCACCAGCAGAGATGCGGTCCTCACTGAAGCTTTCTTT.

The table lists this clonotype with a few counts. DNA of the CDR3: TGCGCCAGCAGCCAAGATCAAACTTGGCAGGGTTTACAGCCCCAGCATTTT. This encodes CASSQDQTWQGLQPQHF. This chain links TRBV4-1 with TRBJ1-5, with D tentatively TRBD1 (5 bases). CDR3 length: 17 amino acids. V was trimmed by 0 bases and J by 7 bases, leaving 19 bases between them. Germline values: CDR1 MGHRA, CDR2 YSYEKL.